This passage covers 18 T cell receptor beta chains from one sample sequenced in a study of blood T cell repertoires in COVID-19. TCRdb's table, derived via immunoSEQ multiplex PCR, lists solely in-frame clones and lacks some. The table includes approximately 150,000 clones, around 87% detected once. Sequenced input: peripheral blood. These receptors were obtained from an older man with acute or convalescent COVID-19.

This sequence joins TRBV3-1 (or the pseudogene TRBV3-2) and TRBJ1-6; 7 nucleotides align to TRBD1. This CDR3 contains 16 residues. Losses at the gene ends were 3 bases for V and 7 bases for J; bases not matched to a gene: 9. Germline CDR1 LGHDT, CDR2 YNNKEL (reference sequence). The CDR3 protein is CASSQRVGTVNSPLHF. CDR3 DNA: TGTGCCAGCAGCCAGAGAGTGGGGACAGTAAATTCACCCCTCCACTTT.

The rearrangement uses TRBV28 and TRBJ1-5, with TRBD1 matching over 7 bases. The ends lost 5 bases at V and 1 base at J; junction bases unmatched: 5. The CDR3 length is 15 residues. The germline V gene encodes CDR1 MDHEN and CDR2 SYDVKM. The CDR3 nucleotides are TGTGCCAGCAGTCTACAGGGGTTAAGCAATCAGCCCCAGCATTTT. As protein: CASSLQGLSNQPQHF.

The V gene is TRBV7-9, the J gene TRBJ1-4, with 7 positions matching TRBD1. The CDR3 sequence is 15 residues long. The V and J ends lost 0 bases and 7 bases, in that order; junction bases with no gene match: 5. Germline lookup yields CDR1 SEHNR and CDR2 FQNEAQ (reference sequence). CDR3 nucleotides: TGTGCCAGCAGCTTAGCGCAGGGGGGCGGTGAAAAACTGTTTTTT. This encodes CASSLAQGGGEKLFF.

This chain uses TRBV19 with TRBJ2-3, with 9 bases fitting TRBD2. Per germline, CDR1 LNHDA and CDR2 SQIVND (reference sequence). With V trimmed by 7 bases and J by 8 bases, 16 bases remained unmatched. This CDR3 has 16 residues. The CDR3 region has the DNA TGTGCCAGTAAAAAAAGCGATAGCGGGAGTTCAGCTACGCAGTATTTT. Encoded protein: CASKKSDSGSSATQYF.

V usage is TRBV7-8 and J usage is TRBJ2-2; D may be TRBD2 (6 bases). There are 16 residues in the CDR3. Germline assignment: CDR1 SGHVS and CDR2 FQNEAQ. V gave up 5 bases and J gave up 0 bases, with 13 bases separating them. The CDR3 here is CASSLQAGTNTGELFF. CDR3 sequence (DNA): TGTGCCAGCAGCCTCCAAGCGGGTACGAACACCGGGGAGCTGTTTTTT.

V and J are TRBV11-2 and TRBJ1-5, with 8 bases identical to TRBD1. This CDR3 comprises 15 residues. V shed 0 bases, J shed 7 bases, and the junction held 5 bases outside the gene matches. Germline loops: CDR1 SGHAT, CDR2 FQNNGV. CDR3 amino acids: CASSLDGQGGQPQHF. As DNA, the CDR3 is TGTGCCAGCAGCTTAGACGGACAGGGAGGCCAGCCCCAGCATTTT.

The J gene is TRBJ2-3, the V gene TRBV5-1; D is ambiguous. The CDR3 length is 13 residues. V lost 4 bases and J 4 bases, leaving 10 bases between the germline ends. CDR1 is SGHRS and CDR2 is YFSETQ in the germline V gene. The CDR3 nucleotides read TGCGCCAGCAGCCAACTGCCCCCAGATACGCAGTATTTT. Its translation: CASSQLPPDTQYF.

This rearrangement joins TRBV6-2 or TRBV6-3 to TRBJ1-5; D gene uncertain. Germline V gene data show CDR1 as MNHEY and CDR2 as SVGEGT. The CDR3 length is 13 residues. Trimming pared 4 bases from V and 7 bases from J, leaving 11 bases between. CDR3 protein: CASSWAHEQPQHF. The DNA of the CDR3 is TGTGCCAGCAGTTGGGCCCATGAGCAGCCCCAGCATTTT.

CDR3 bases: TGCGCCAGCAGAAAACAATTAAACACTGAAGCTTTCTTT. Translating gives CASRKQLNTEAFF. The chain combines TRBV4-1 with TRBJ1-1; D gene uncertain. Trimming pared 6 bases from V and 2 bases from J, leaving 10 bases between. Germline CDR1 is MGHRA and CDR2 is YSYEKL. The CDR3 spans 13 residues.

In its sample, this clone was seen once. This chain links TRBV11-2 with TRBJ2-7; 7 bases fit TRBD1. There are 14 residues in the CDR3. Germline values: CDR1 SGHAT, CDR2 FQNNGV. V gave up 5 bases and J gave up 2 bases; unmatched junction bases: 6. CDR3 sequence: CASSKRDRPYEQYF. CDR3 bases: TGTGCCAGCAGCAAGAGGGACAGACCCTACGAGCAGTACTTC.

The chain recombines TRBV20-1 with TRBJ1-2; D is unresolved. Germline V gene lookup returns CDR1 DFQATT and CDR2 SNEGSKA (reference sequence). The CDR3 totals 11 residues. V lost 3 bases and J 6 bases, leaving 8 bases between the germline ends. The DNA of the CDR3 is TGCAGTGCTAGTACGGGGAATGGCTACACCTTC. Protein product: CSASTGNGYTF.

The gene calls are TRBV7-8 and TRBJ2-2; 8 nucleotides agree with TRBD1. Germline assignment: CDR1 SGHVS and CDR2 FQNEAQ. V lost 5 bases, J lost 2 bases, and 10 bases stayed unmatched. The CDR3 length is 17 residues. CDR3 amino acids: CASSPSRTGTNTGELFF. The CDR3 coding sequence is TGTGCCAGCAGCCCATCCCGGACAGGGACAAACACCGGGGAGCTGTTTTTT.

In its sample, this clone was seen once. The rearrangement links TRBV14 to TRBJ2-3, with D perhaps matching TRBD2 (5 bases). There are 14 residues in the CDR3. The germline V gene has CDR1 SGHDN and CDR2 FVKESK. The V end was cut by 1 base, the J end by 3 bases, with 8 bases between. The CDR3 DNA sequence: TGTGCCAGCAGCCAAGCGGGGTTTACAGATACGCAGTATTTT. It codes for CASSQAGFTDTQYF.

This chain uses TRBV14 with TRBJ1-1; the match to TRBD1 covers 7 bases. The CDR3 consists of 12 residues. The V segment lost 4 bases and the J segment 10 bases; nucleotides outside the gene matches: 6. Germline CDR1 is SGHDN and CDR2 is FVKESK. CDR3 nucleotide sequence: TGTGCCAGCAGCCCACAGGGGATTGTAGCTTTCTTT. This codes for CASSPQGIVAFF.

The rearrangement joins TRBV27 to TRBJ2-7, with D perhaps matching TRBD1 (6 bases). Trimming removed 6 bases from V and 3 bases from J, with 12 bases in between. CDR1 is MNHEY and CDR2 is SMNVEV in the germline V gene (reference sequence). The CDR3 totals 13 residues. The CDR3 region has the DNA TGTGCCAGCAGGTCGCAGGGGATCTACGAGCAGTACTTC. Amino acids: CASRSQGIYEQYF.

The chain uses TRBV14 and TRBJ2-3; D is possibly TRBD1 (6 bases). The CDR3 totals 12 residues. Germline V gene data show CDR1 as SGHDN and CDR2 as FVKESK. V lost 5 bases and J lost 13, with 16 bases in between. This chain's CDR3 is CASSKLTGPKYF. Here the CDR3 DNA reads TGTGCCAGCAGCAAACTAACAGGGCCCAAGTATTTT.

In DNA form, the CDR3 reads TGTGCCAGCAGTTCCCGTACTGGGACTACCGCCCCCTACGAGCAGTACTTC. This translates into CASSSRTGTTAPYEQYF. The J gene is TRBJ2-7, the V gene TRBV27; TRBD2 aligns across 7 bases. CDR3 size: 17 residues. V lost 4 bases, J lost 2 bases, and 14 bases stayed unmatched. Per the germline V gene, CDR1 is MNHEY and CDR2 is SMNVEV (reference sequence).

The rearrangement links TRBV5-1 to TRBJ1-1, with D maybe TRBD1 (5 bases). There are 13 residues in the CDR3. The V end was cut by 4 bases, the J end by 9 bases, with 16 bases between. Germline CDR1 and CDR2: SGHRS and YFSETQ. CDR3: CASSRLDGTKAFF. The DNA of the CDR3 is TGCGCCAGCAGCCGTCTTGACGGGACTAAAGCTTTCTTT.